This paragraph reports one TCR beta chain. This sample stems from a study of a mutant IDH1 vaccine in newly diagnosed glioma. The time point: baseline, week 1 (first vaccination visit). As to treatment: pre-vaccination baseline after standard-of-care therapy. This CDR3 has 16 residues. The germline V gene has CDR1 MNHEY and CDR2 SMNVEV (reference sequence). The junction had 10 bases not matched to a gene; V was cut back by 1 base and J by 8 bases. Data came from immunoSEQ multiplex PCR; TCRdb stores just in-frame clones and leaves some out. The sample records 85,000 to 100,000 clones, roughly 75% being singletons.

Specimen: PBMCs, collected from a glioma patient treated with radiotherapy, temozolomide or both. This chain links TRBV27 with TRBJ2-1; the match to TRBD2 covers 8 bases. The TCR comes from a man between 40 and 49 years old with glioma. The CDR3 loop is CASSLFPGTSRHEQFF. The CDR3 bases are TGTGCCAGCAGTTTATTCCCCGGGACTAGTAGGCATGAGCAGTTCTTC.